This TCR beta chain was sequenced in a study of T cell changes during pregnancy in multiple sclerosis. This CDR3 comprises 19 residues. The trim removed 2 bases at V and 0 bases at J, leaving 10 bases unmatched. Germline V lookup: CDR1 MNHEY, CDR2 SMNVEV (reference sequence). TCRdb's copy holds only in-frame clones and misses some; the assay was immunoSEQ multiplex PCR. In the table there are tens of thousands of clones, roughly 93% of which are singletons. The sequence came from a female donor with multiple sclerosis, enrolled in a pregnancy study. The chain links TRBV27 to TRBJ2-1; TRBD1 matches 10 bases. The specimen was peripheral blood, collected in the second trimester of pregnancy. The CDR3 DNA reads as TGTGCCAGCAGTTTAATTCTCGGGACAGGGGTGTTCTCCTACAATGAGCAGTTCTTC. Protein product: CASSLILGTGVFSYNEQFF.